The table lists the clone carrying this TCR beta chain with many counts. In building TCR beta libraries, iRepertoire HTBI primers were used together with Arm-PCR of CDR3 regions. TCRdb ran MiXCR on the multiplex PCR reads and lists one entry per CDR3 protein. The sample contains under 300,000 distinct CDR3 sequences, around 17% of which appear only once. The time point here: newly diagnosed GD, antithyroid drugs for less than 3 months. RNA from PBMCs was the source of the TCR library. This sample is drawn from a study of regulatory T cells in long-lasting Graves disease. This clonotype originated in a female donor with Graves disease. The source material was peripheral blood mononuclear cells (PBMCs), sampled at new diagnosis, from a patient treated with antithyroid drugs.

The CDR3 DNA reads as TGTGCCAGCAGGTGGTCCTCTGGGGCCAACGTCCTGACTTTC. It translates to CASRWSSGANVLTF. The chain employs TRBV2 and TRBJ2-6; D is unclear. This CDR3 has 14 amino acids. V lost 6 bases, J lost 0 bases, and 6 bases lay in between. Germline CDR1 reads SNHLY; CDR2 reads FYNNEI.